The 10 T cell receptor beta chains given below trace back to one sample, sequenced in a study of T cell clonotyping in hematopoietic cell transplantation. Assay: immunoSEQ multiplex PCR; the TCRdb copy retains only in-frame clones and omits some. The sample gives tens of thousands of clones, 85% of which show up once; approximately 2.9% is in the top ten. As to time point: recipient sample about 28 days before transplant, after cytoreduction. The sample consisted of peripheral blood mononuclear cells, taken before stem cell transplant. Receptors originate from a man between 60 and 75 years old with acute myeloid leukemia. Some clones in this sample may be carry-over from other donors' samples.

The chain recombines TRBV11-3 with TRBJ2-7; D may be TRBD1 (6 bases). The CDR3 length is 17 residues. V gave up 5 bases and J gave up 6 bases, with 26 bases separating them. Germline loops: CDR1 SGHNT, CDR2 YENEEA. The CDR3 region has the DNA TGTGCCAGCAGCCCCCCGACATTCAGGGGACAAACCAGCGAGCAGTACTTC. Its protein product is CASSPPTFRGQTSEQYF.

A single count supports this clone. The V call is TRBV9, the J call TRBJ1-2; D uncertain. The CDR3 totals 14 residues. In germline, CDR1 is SGDLS, CDR2 YYNGEE. V gave up 2 bases and J gave up 4 bases, with 12 bases separating them. CDR3 DNA: TGTGCCAGCAGCGTGGACCCTGAACCCTATGGCTACACCTTC. Amino acids: CASSVDPEPYGYTF.

The chain links TRBV30 to TRBJ1-5; no clear D. Trimming left V 1 base short and J 4 bases short, with 17 bases between. The CDR3 extends over 16 amino acids. From germline, CDR1 is GTSNPN and CDR2 SVGIG (reference sequence). Here the CDR3 reads CAWSGASGRFNQPQHF. The CDR3 region has the DNA TGTGCCTGGAGTGGGGCTTCGGGCAGGTTTAATCAGCCCCAGCATTTT.

The table lists this clone with a count of one. This chain uses TRBV30 with TRBJ2-3, with TRBD1 identical over 8 bases. With 0 bases clipped from V and 1 base from J, the junction kept 12 bases outside the gene matches. From germline, CDR1 is GTSNPN and CDR2 SVGIG (reference sequence). This CDR3 comprises 18 residues. CDR3 bases: TGTGCCTGGAGTGTATTTCAGGGGGCTTTTATGGGCACAGATACGCAGTATTTT. Translating it yields CAWSVFQGAFMGTDTQYF.

The V and J genes are TRBV6-5 and TRBJ1-1, with a possible D match to TRBD1 (5 bases). V lost 1 base, J lost 2 bases, and 14 bases lay in between. Germline V gene lookup returns CDR1 MNHEY and CDR2 SVGAGI. This CDR3 comprises 16 residues. This CDR3 is CASSYWGRETNTEAFF. For the CDR3, the DNA is TGTGCCAGCAGTTACTGGGGCCGGGAGACCAACACTGAAGCTTTCTTT.

The CDR3 loop is CASSIPPYEQYF. The CDR3 nucleotides are TGTGCCAGTAGTATCCCCCCCTACGAGCAGTACTTC. The J gene is TRBJ2-7, the V gene TRBV19; D unresolved. Trimming pared 3 bases from V and 2 bases from J, leaving 5 bases between. Germline CDR1 and CDR2: LNHDA and SQIVND (reference sequence). This CDR3 contains 12 residues.

The genes are TRBV25-1 and TRBJ2-7, with TRBD1 matching 7 bases. The CDR3 runs to 16 residues. After removal of 4 bases from V and 1 base from J, the junction contained 10 bases not matched to a gene. Germline loops: CDR1 MGHDK, CDR2 SYGVNS. CDR3 amino acids: CASSGERGQVSYEQYF. The DNA for the CDR3 is TGTGCCAGCAGTGGAGAAAGGGGGCAGGTTTCCTACGAGCAGTACTTC.

The chain links TRBV5-1 to TRBJ1-5; TRBD1 might be the D (5 bases). The ends were cut back, 5 bases at V and 4 bases at J, with 10 bases in the middle. Looked up from germline, CDR1 is SGHRS and CDR2 is YFSETQ. There are 13 residues in the CDR3. The CDR3 DNA follows: TGCGCCAGCAGGAAGACAGAGAATCAGCCCCAGCATTTT. Protein product: CASRKTENQPQHF.

This chain joins TRBV6-6 and TRBJ1-2, with D tentatively TRBD1 (5 bases). The V end lost 2 bases, the J end lost 5 bases, and 15 bases lay between the germline ends. Germline CDR1 reads MNHNY; CDR2 reads SVGAGI (reference sequence). The CDR3 has 15 residues. The CDR3 loop is CASSYAQGASYGYTF. The CDR3 DNA reads TGTGCCAGCAGTTACGCCCAGGGCGCCAGTTATGGCTACACCTTC.

The chain recombines TRBV19 with TRBJ2-7; D perhaps matches TRBD2 (6 bases). The CDR3 sequence is 14 residues long. The ends were cut back, 3 bases at V and 5 bases at J, with 14 bases in the middle. The V gene's germline CDR1 is LNHDA and CDR2 SQIVND (reference sequence). CDR3 in amino acids: CASSIGGGIDEQYF. CDR3 DNA: TGTGCCAGTAGTATTGGTGGGGGGATCGACGAGCAGTACTTC.